Shown below are 10 T cell receptor beta chains from a single sample sequenced in a study of T cell repertoires in cytomegalovirus infection. TCRdb called the reads again in MiXCR, with one record for every CDR3 protein. The table lists some 700,000 distinct CDR3 sequences, about 30% of them singletons. These receptors' targets are unknown. This material consisted of cultured PBMCs, taken from culture after CMV antigen stimulation. These receptors were taken from a human donor in good health (CMV status not recorded). Some clones in this sample may be carry-over from other donors' samples.

The genes are TRBV6-1 and TRBJ1-4; tentatively, D is TRBD1 (6 bases). The V gene's germline CDR1 is MNHNS and CDR2 SASEGT. The V gene lost 9 bases and the J gene lost 5 bases, with 13 bases spanning the gap. This CDR3 has 13 amino acids. The chain's CDR3 is CASEDSPNEKLFF. The CDR3 DNA sequence: TGTGCCAGTGAGGACAGTCCAAATGAAAAACTGTTTTTT.

Of note for this clonotype: Since a much larger clone is just one base distant, this may be a read error. The chain joins TRBV5-5 to TRBJ2-7, with 7 nucleotides matching TRBD1. In germline, CDR1 is SGHKS, CDR2 YYEKEE (reference sequence). This CDR3 is 13 amino acids long. V lost 2 bases, J lost 2 bases, and 1 base stayed unmatched. The CDR3 protein is CASSFGQAYEQYF. The CDR3 DNA follows: TGTGCCAGCAGCTTTGGACAGGCCTACGAGCAGTACTTC.

This clonotype was seen more than once but under ten times. The rearrangement joins TRBV20-1 to TRBJ1-5; TRBD1 is a possible D gene (6 bases). Trimming removed 6 bases from V and 5 bases from J, with 20 bases in between. CDR3 length: 15 amino acids. Looked up from germline, CDR1 is DFQATT and CDR2 is SNEGSKA (reference sequence). The CDR3 is CSAAKVQGRDQPQHF. CDR3 DNA sequence: TGCAGTGCCGCAAAAGTACAGGGTCGGGATCAGCCCCAGCATTTT.

V gene TRBV7-2 combines with J gene TRBJ2-7; no definite D call. CDR1 is SGHTA, CDR2 FQGNSA, per germline. The V end was cut by 5 bases, the J end by 6 bases, with 11 bases between. The CDR3 sequence is 12 residues long. CDR3 loop: CASSRDQVEQYF. The CDR3 DNA follows: TGTGCCAGCAGCCGAGATCAGGTCGAGCAGTACTTC.

The gene calls are TRBV7-6 and TRBJ1-1; D ambiguous. CDR3 length equals 12 residues. V was clipped by 1 base and J by 6 bases, with 6 bases between them. Germline-derived CDR1 and CDR2 are SGHVS and FNYEAQ. The CDR3 loop reads CASSLDVAEAFF. CDR3 bases: TGTGCCAGCAGCTTAGACGTCGCTGAAGCTTTCTTT. The full variable domain, its missing parts supplied by reference TRBV7-6 and TRBJ1-1, is GAGVSQSPRYKVTKRGQDVALRCDPISGHVSLYWYRQALGQGPEFLTYFNYEAQQDKSGLPNDRFSAERPEGSISTLTIQRTEQRDSAMYRCASSLDVAEAFFGQGTRLTVV.

The rearrangement joins TRBV29-1 to TRBJ2-3; perhaps D is TRBD1 or TRBD2 (5 bases each). CDR1 SQVTM and CDR2 ANQGSEA come from the germline V gene. Trimming stripped 4 bases from V and 2 bases from J, with 7 bases between. CDR3 length equals 12 residues. The CDR3 is CSVVGDTDTQYF. The CDR3 DNA is TGCAGCGTTGTGGGGGACACAGATACGCAGTATTTT.

The V call is TRBV23-1, the J call TRBJ2-7; D possibly corresponds to TRBD2 (6 bases). TRBV23-1 is an ORF, with its function uncertain. The CDR3 runs to 15 residues. The V end lost 0 bases, the J end lost 2 bases, and 11 bases lay between the germline ends. CDR3 loop: CASSQSLGEAYEQYF. The CDR3 DNA reads TGCGCCAGCAGTCAATCGTTAGGGGAGGCCTACGAGCAGTACTTC.

The genes are TRBV7-6 and TRBJ1-1; 9 positions match TRBD1. J was trimmed by 0 bases and V by 8 bases; bases with no gene match: 13. Looked up from germline, CDR1 is SGHVS and CDR2 is FNYEAQ. The CDR3 is 17 residues long. The CDR3: CASGFPRTGDMNTEAFF. The CDR3 DNA sequence: TGTGCCAGCGGATTCCCCCGGACAGGGGACATGAACACTGAAGCTTTCTTT. Full variable domain (outside the CDR3, taken from reference TRBV7-6 and TRBJ1-1): GAGVSQSPRYKVTKRGQDVALRCDPISGHVSLYWYRQALGQGPEFLTYFNYEAQQDKSGLPNDRFSAERPEGSISTLTIQRTEQRDSAMYRCASGFPRTGDMNTEAFFGQGTRLTVV.

In its sample, this clonotype was seen a few times. The J gene is TRBJ2-3, the V gene TRBV10-3; 12 bases match TRBD1. Trimming took 5 bases from V and 1 from J; bases not matched to a gene: 4. Germline V gene sequence: CDR1 ENHRY, CDR2 SYGVKD. The CDR3 runs to 16 residues. In nucleotides, the CDR3 is TGTGCCATCAGTTTAGGGACAGGGGGCCGCACAGATACGCAGTATTTT. As protein: CAISLGTGGRTDTQYF.

The chain links TRBV19 to TRBJ2-3; no clear D gene. The CDR3 totals 11 residues. With 3 bases removed from V and 6 bases from J, the gap between germline ends came to 4 bases. Germline V CDR1 and CDR2: LNHDA, SQIVND (reference sequence). The DNA for the CDR3 is TGTGCCAGTAGTATGTCCGATACGCAGTATTTT. Its translation is CASSMSDTQYF. The full variable domain, with the rest looked up from reference TRBV19 and TRBJ2-3, is DGGITQSPKYLFRKEGQNVTLSCEQNLNHDAMYWYRQDPGQGLRLIYYSQIVNDFQKGDIAEGYSVSREKKESFPLTVTSAQKNPTAFYLCASSMSDTQYFGPGTRLTVL.